This is a list of T cell receptor beta chains from one sample in a study of shared clonotypes between healthy human individuals. The protocol was immunoSEQ multiplex PCR, while the TCRdb copy is restricted to in-frame clones and leaves out a portion. Of about 2.1 million clones in the sample, 93% were seen once. The material sequenced was naive CD8+ T cells from PBMCs. The origin of the receptors is a man aged 18 to 30 in good health. Some clones in this sample may be carry-over from other donors' samples. Both conserved end residues are part of each CDR3. The D gene is left open where the match is weak. Clone size is not always given. Where it is, it says once, few, many or a class for expanded clones.

TRBJ2-1,TRBV6-6,16,-,TRBD2,CASSPRAGGPFGEQFF,TGTGCCAGCAGTCCACGAGCGGGAGGGCCCTTCGGTGAGCAGTTCTTC
TRBJ2-1,TRBV4-1,15,-,-,CASNDEGVEDNEQFF,TGCGCCAGCAACGACGAGGGAGTTGAGGACAATGAGCAGTTCTTC
TRBJ1-1,TRBV2,18,-,-,CASSEVDGGIEGNTEAFF,TGTGCCAGCAGTGAAGTGGACGGCGGTATAGAAGGGAACACTGAAGCTTTCTTT
TRBJ2-7,TRBV27,14,-,TRBD1,CASSIRQGSNEQYF,TGTGCCAGCAGTATCCGACAGGGGAGCAACGAGCAGTACTTC
TRBJ1-4,TRBV18,18,-,-,CASSPLGHMSPVNEKLFF,TGTGCCAGCTCACCACTGGGACACATGTCCCCCGTTAATGAAAAACTGTTTTTT
TRBJ1-1,TRBV7-9,15,few,-,CASSLDTGTNTEAFF,TGTGCCAGCAGCTTAGATACCGGGACGAACACTGAAGCTTTCTTT
TRBJ2-1,TRBV5-1,16,-,TRBD2,CASSWGPGLAGNEQFF,TGCGCCAGCAGCTGGGGGCCGGGACTAGCGGGTAATGAGCAGTTCTTC
TRBJ2-5,TRBV7-9,13,-,-,CASSYPPQETQYF,TGTGCCAGCAGCTACCCCCCTCAAGAGACCCAGTACTTC
TRBJ1-1,TRBV4-3,16,-,-,CASSQDLGLSGTEAFF,TGCGCCAGCAGCCAAGATCTTGGGCTGTCGGGCACTGAAGCTTTCTTT
TRBJ1-1,TRBV6-1,14,-,-,CASSQITGRTEAFF,TGTGCCAGCAGTCAAATTACAGGGCGGACTGAAGCTTTCTTT
TRBJ2-5,TRBV9,15,-,TRBD2,CASSLGLAGGETQYF,TGTGCCAGCAGCTTAGGACTAGCGGGAGGTGAGACCCAGTACTTC
TRBJ1-3,TRBV10-3,13,-,-,CAISDPDWDTIYF,TGTGCCATCAGTGACCCGGACTGGGACACCATATATTTT
TRBJ2-7,TRBV13,14,-,-,CASSLRAASYEQYF,TGTGCCAGCAGCTTAAGGGCAGCCTCCTACGAGCAGTACTTC
TRBJ2-7,TRBV7-6,13,-,TRBD1,CASSDRGSYEQYF,TGTGCCAGCAGCGACAGGGGTTCCTACGAGCAGTACTTC
TRBJ2-1,TRBV7-3,16,-,-,CASSLGSSGHNNEQFF,TGTGCCAGCAGCTTAGGATCCAGCGGACATAACAATGAGCAGTTCTTC
TRBJ2-5,TRBV7-6,15,-,-,CASSIDTTSRETQYF,TGTGCCAGCAGCATCGACACGACCTCCAGAGAGACCCAGTACTTC
TRBJ1-5,TRBV7-9,15,-,-,CASSPSIGGDQPQHF,TGTGCCAGCAGCCCCTCGATCGGGGGGGATCAGCCCCAGCATTTT
TRBJ1-5,TRBV4-1,15,few,TRBD1,CASSQVQGADQPQHF,TGCGCCAGCAGCCAAGTGCAGGGGGCTGATCAGCCCCAGCATTTT
TRBJ2-7,TRBV4-3,15,-,TRBD2,CASSQGAGRVYEQYF,TGCGCCAGCAGCCAAGGAGCGGGACGGGTCTACGAGCAGTACTTC
TRBJ2-5,TRBV9,15,-,-,CASSVGGTSKETQYF,TGTGCCAGCAGCGTAGGGGGGACATCAAAAGAGACCCAGTACTTC
TRBJ2-1,TRBV9,16,-,TRBD2,CASSVEGREGQWEQFF,TGTGCCAGCAGCGTAGAAGGGCGGGAGGGCCAGTGGGAGCAGTTCTTC
TRBJ2-5,TRBV11-1,13,-,-,CASSLYGQETQYF,TGTGCCAGCAGCTTATACGGCCAAGAGACCCAGTACTTC
TRBJ1-5,TRBV9,14,-,-,CASSVVGEGQPQHF,TGTGCCAGCAGCGTAGTGGGGGAGGGACAGCCCCAGCATTTT
TRBJ1-1,TRBV7-2,13,-,TRBD1,CASSWDRVTEAFF,TGTGCCAGCAGCTGGGACAGGGTCACTGAAGCTTTCTTT
TRBJ2-1,TRBV29-1,14,-,-,CSVDPRAPYNEQFF,TGCAGCGTTGATCCCAGGGCCCCCTACAATGAGCAGTTCTTC
TRBJ2-1,TRBV29-1,13,-,-,CSVMSVSYNEQFF,TGCAGCGTTATGAGCGTCTCCTACAATGAGCAGTTCTTC
TRBJ1-2,TRBV28,13,-,-,CASSLVSNYGYTF,TGTGCCAGCAGTTTGGTCAGTAACTATGGCTACACCTTC
TRBJ1-1,TRBV19,11,-,-,CASSSLVEAFF,TGTGCCAGTAGTAGTCTTGTTGAAGCTTTCTTT
TRBJ2-7,TRBV6-5,14,-,-,CASATGIRAYEQYF,TGTGCCAGCGCCACAGGGATAAGGGCCTACGAGCAGTACTTC
TRBJ2-7,TRBV11-2,14,-,-,CASSLGPGSYEQYF,TGTGCCAGCAGCTTAGGCCCGGGGAGCTACGAGCAGTACTTC
TRBJ1-1,TRBV25-1,15,few,TRBD1,CASSEFSDRGAEAFF,TGTGCCAGCAGTGAATTCTCAGACAGGGGAGCTGAAGCTTTCTTT
TRBJ1-5,TRBV15,15,-,-,CATGQGLNSNQPQHF,TGTGCCACCGGCCAGGGGCTTAATAGCAATCAGCCCCAGCATTTT
TRBJ1-2,TRBV7-6,14,-,TRBD1,CASSPRRQGIGYTF,TGTGCCAGCAGCCCGAGAAGACAGGGAATCGGCTACACCTTC
TRBJ2-1,TRBV27,12,-,-,CASSGRAHEQFF,TGTGCCAGCAGTGGCAGGGCCCATGAGCAGTTCTTC
TRBJ2-1,TRBV9,16,-,-,CASSYGRGSSYNEQFF,TGTGCCAGCAGCTATGGGAGAGGGAGCTCCTACAATGAGCAGTTCTTC
TRBJ2-3,TRBV23-1,16,-,TRBD2,CASSQSPSGLTDTQYF,TGCGCCAGCAGTCAATCCCCTAGCGGGCTTACAGATACGCAGTATTTT
TRBJ2-7,TRBV4-2,14,-,-,CASSPTGAPYEQYF,TGTGCCAGCAGCCCGACGGGGGCACCCTACGAGCAGTACTTC
TRBJ1-1,TRBV11-2,18,-,-,CASSFPPPDRRGNTEAFF,TGTGCCAGCAGCTTCCCGCCCCCCGACAGGAGGGGGAACACTGAAGCTTTCTTT
TRBJ1-2,TRBV4-1,16,once,-,CASSQVMAGQGPGYTF,TGCGCCAGCAGCCAAGTCATGGCTGGGCAGGGTCCGGGCTACACCTTC
TRBJ2-7,TRBV2,16,-,TRBD2,CASREPYRAGDYEQYF,TGTGCCAGCAGGGAACCCTACCGAGCGGGAGATTACGAGCAGTACTTC
TRBJ2-7,TRBV6-5,15,-,TRBD1,CASSLTGGPHIEQYF,TGTGCCAGCAGCCTGACAGGGGGCCCTCATATCGAGCAGTACTTC
TRBJ1-4,TRBV4-3,15,-,-,CASSQGTGEIEKLFF,TGCGCCAGCAGCCAAGGGACCGGCGAAATCGAAAAACTGTTTTTT
TRBJ1-2,TRBV18,13,few,TRBD1,CASSETGGYGYTF,TGTGCCAGCTCAGAGACAGGGGGCTATGGCTACACCTTC
TRBJ2-7,TRBV28,11,-,-,CASSLGGEQYF,TGTGCCAGCAGTTTAGGTGGAGAGCAGTACTTC
TRBJ1-5,TRBV5-6,16,-,-,CASSGWGARSNQPQHF,TGTGCCAGCAGCGGGTGGGGGGCCAGGAGCAATCAGCCCCAGCATTTT
TRBJ2-7,TRBV9,14,-,TRBD2,CASSSGTSDYEQYF,TGTGCCAGCAGCTCTGGGACTAGCGACTACGAGCAGTACTTC
TRBJ2-1,TRBV6-5,12,-,-,CASSYAGSEQFF,TGTGCCAGCAGTTACGCGGGGAGTGAGCAGTTCTTC
TRBJ2-7,TRBV7-3,15,-,TRBD2,CASSQGTSGTYEQYF,TGTGCCAGCAGCCAAGGGACTAGCGGCACCTACGAGCAGTACTTC
TRBJ2-7,TRBV7-9,13,-,TRBD1,CATRTGSSYEQYF,TGTGCCACCCGGACAGGGAGCTCCTACGAGCAGTACTTC
TRBJ2-1,TRBV9,15,once,TRBD2,CASSVVAGGIYEQFF,TGTGCCAGCAGCGTAGTAGCGGGAGGTATCTATGAGCAGTTCTTC
TRBJ2-7,TRBV27,14,-,-,CASSLSVTSYEQYF,TGTGCCAGCAGTTTGTCAGTTACCTCCTACGAGCAGTACTTC
TRBJ1-3,TRBV4-1,16,-,-,CASSQELGGTGNTIYF,TGCGCCAGCAGCCAAGAGCTAGGCGGGACTGGAAACACCATATATTTT
TRBJ2-3,TRBV7-2,17,-,TRBD2,CASSPSWLAASTDTQYF,TGTGCCAGCAGCCCCAGTTGGCTAGCGGCGAGCACAGATACGCAGTATTTT
TRBJ2-7,TRBV5-5,13,-,-,CASSLLLGGEQYF,TGTGCCAGCAGCTTGCTTCTCGGCGGCGAGCAGTACTTC
TRBJ2-3,TRBV10-3,15,-,TRBD1,CAISEGTASTDTQYF,TGTGCCATCAGTGAGGGGACAGCTAGCACAGATACGCAGTATTTT
TRBJ1-1,TRBV5-1,14,once,TRBD1,CASSLGQGYSEAFF,TGCGCCAGCAGCTTGGGACAGGGGTATTCTGAAGCTTTCTTT
TRBJ2-1,TRBV28,13,-,-,CASSVRSPDEQFF,TGTGCCAGCAGTGTCCGCTCCCCGGATGAGCAGTTCTTC
TRBJ1-4,TRBV15,15,-,TRBD1,CATSRVRQGIEKLFF,TGTGCCACCAGCAGAGTTCGACAGGGAATTGAAAAACTGTTTTTT